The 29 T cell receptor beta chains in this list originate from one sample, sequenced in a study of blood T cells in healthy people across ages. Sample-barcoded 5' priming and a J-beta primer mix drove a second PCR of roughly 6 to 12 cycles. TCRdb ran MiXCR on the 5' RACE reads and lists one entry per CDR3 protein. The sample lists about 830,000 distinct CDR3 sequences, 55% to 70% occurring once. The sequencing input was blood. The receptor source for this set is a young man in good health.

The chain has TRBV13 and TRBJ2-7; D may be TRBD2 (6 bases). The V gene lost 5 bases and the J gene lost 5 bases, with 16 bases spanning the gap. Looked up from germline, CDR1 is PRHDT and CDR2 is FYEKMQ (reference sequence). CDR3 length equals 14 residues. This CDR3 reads CASSAWREADEQYF. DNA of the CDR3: TGTGCCAGCAGCGCATGGAGGGAGGCGGACGAGCAGTACTTC.

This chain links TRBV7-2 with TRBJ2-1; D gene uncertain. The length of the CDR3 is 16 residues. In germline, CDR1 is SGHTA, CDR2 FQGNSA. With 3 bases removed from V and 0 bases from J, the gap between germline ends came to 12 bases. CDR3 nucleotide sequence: TGTGCCAGCAGCTTGGGCGGTGATAGCTCCTACAATGAGCAGTTCTTC. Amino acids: CASSLGGDSSYNEQFF.

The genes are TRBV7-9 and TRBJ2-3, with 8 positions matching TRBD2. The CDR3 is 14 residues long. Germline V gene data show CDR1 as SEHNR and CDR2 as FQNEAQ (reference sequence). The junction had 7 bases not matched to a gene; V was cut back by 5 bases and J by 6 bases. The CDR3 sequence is CASSPSGRVDTQYF. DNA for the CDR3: TGTGCCAGCAGCCCCAGCGGGAGAGTCGATACGCAGTATTTT. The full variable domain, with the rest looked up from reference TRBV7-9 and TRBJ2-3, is DTGVSQNPRHKITKRGQNVTFRCDPISEHNRLYWYRQTLGQGPEFLTYFQNEAQLEKSRLLSDRFSAERPKGSFSTLEIQRTEQGDSAMYLCASSPSGRVDTQYFGPGTRLTVL.

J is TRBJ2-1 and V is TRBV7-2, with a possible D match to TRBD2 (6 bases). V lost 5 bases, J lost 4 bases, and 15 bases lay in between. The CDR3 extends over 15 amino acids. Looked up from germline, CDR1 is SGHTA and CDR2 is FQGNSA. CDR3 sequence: CASSPDGGEYNEQFF. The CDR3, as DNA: TGTGCCAGCAGCCCGGACGGCGGGGAATACAATGAGCAGTTCTTC.

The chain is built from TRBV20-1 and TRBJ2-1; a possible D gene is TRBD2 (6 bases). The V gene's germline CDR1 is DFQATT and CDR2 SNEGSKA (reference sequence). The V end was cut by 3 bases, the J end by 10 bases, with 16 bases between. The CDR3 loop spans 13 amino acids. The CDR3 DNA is TGCAGTGCTAGGGGGACTCATTCCTACGAGCAGTTCTTC. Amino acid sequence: CSARGTHSYEQFF.

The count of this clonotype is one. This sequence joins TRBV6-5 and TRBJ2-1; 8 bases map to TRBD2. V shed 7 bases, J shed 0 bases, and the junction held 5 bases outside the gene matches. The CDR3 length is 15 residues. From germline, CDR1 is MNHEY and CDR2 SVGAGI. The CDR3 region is CASKLSGSSYNEQFF. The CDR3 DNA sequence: TGTGCCAGCAAGCTAAGCGGGAGCTCCTACAATGAGCAGTTCTTC.

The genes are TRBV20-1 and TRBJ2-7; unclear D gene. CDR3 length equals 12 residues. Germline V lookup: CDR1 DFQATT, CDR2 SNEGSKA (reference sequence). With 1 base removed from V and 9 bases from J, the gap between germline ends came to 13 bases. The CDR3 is CSARGRVGMQYF. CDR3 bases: TGCAGTGCTAGAGGTCGGGTGGGCATGCAGTACTTC.

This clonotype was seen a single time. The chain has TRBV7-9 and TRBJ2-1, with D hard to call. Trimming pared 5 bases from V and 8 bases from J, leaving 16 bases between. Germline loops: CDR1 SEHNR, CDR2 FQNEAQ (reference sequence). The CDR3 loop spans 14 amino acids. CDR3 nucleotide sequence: TGTGCCAGCAGCGCTGTATTGGTTCAGGATGAGCAGTTCTTC. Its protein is CASSAVLVQDEQFF.

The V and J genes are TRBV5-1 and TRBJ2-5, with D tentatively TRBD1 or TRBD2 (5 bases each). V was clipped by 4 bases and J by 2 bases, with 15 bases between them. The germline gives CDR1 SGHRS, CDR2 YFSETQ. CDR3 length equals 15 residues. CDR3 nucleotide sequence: TGCGCCAGCAGCGGGGGACGGCTGGCGCAAGAGACCCAGTACTTC. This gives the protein CASSGGRLAQETQYF.

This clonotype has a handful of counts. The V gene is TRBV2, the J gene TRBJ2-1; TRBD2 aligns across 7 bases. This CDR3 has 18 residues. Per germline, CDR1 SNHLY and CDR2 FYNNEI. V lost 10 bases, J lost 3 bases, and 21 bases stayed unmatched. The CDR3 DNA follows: TGTGCCATCCGCGTCGGTAGGAAAAGCGGGATAAGCTACAATGAGCAGTTCTTC. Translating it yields CAIRVGRKSGISYNEQFF.

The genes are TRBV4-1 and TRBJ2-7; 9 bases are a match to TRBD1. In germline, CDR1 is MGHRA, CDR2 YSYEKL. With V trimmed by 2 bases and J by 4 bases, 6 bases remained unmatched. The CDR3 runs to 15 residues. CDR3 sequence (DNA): TGCGCCAGCAGCCAAAGGGAACAGGGGGCATACGAGCAGTACTTC. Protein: CASSQREQGAYEQYF.

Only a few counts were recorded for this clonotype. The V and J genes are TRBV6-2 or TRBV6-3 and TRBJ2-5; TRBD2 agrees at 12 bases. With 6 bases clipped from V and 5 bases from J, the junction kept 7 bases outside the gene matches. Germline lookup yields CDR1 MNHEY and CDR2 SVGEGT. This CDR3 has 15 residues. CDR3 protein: CASSQLAGGFETQYF. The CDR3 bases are TGTGCCAGCAGCCAACTAGCGGGGGGTTTCGAGACCCAGTACTTC.

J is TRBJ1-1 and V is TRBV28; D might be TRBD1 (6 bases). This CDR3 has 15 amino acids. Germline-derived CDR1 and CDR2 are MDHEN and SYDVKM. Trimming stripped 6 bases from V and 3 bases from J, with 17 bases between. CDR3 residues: CASRYRTGMDTEAFF. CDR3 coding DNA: TGTGCCAGCAGGTACCGCACAGGGATGGACACTGAAGCTTTCTTT.

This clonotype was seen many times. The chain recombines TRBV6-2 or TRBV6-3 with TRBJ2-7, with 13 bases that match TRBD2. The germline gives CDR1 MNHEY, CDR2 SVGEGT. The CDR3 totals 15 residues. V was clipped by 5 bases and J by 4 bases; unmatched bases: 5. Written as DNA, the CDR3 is TGTGCCAGCAGTCAGGGACTAGCGGGGTATTACGAGCAGTACTTC. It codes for CASSQGLAGYYEQYF.

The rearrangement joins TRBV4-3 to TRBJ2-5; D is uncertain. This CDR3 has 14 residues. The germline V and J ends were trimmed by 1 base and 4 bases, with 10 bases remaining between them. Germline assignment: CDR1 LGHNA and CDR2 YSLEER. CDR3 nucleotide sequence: TGCGCCAGCAGCCAAGGCCTCCAAGGAGAGACCCAGTACTTC. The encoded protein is CASSQGLQGETQYF.

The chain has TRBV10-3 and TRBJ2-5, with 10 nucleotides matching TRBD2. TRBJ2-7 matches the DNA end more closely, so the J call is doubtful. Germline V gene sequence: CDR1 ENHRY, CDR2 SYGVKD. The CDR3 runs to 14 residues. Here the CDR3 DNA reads TGTGCCATCAGGGAAGGACTAGCGGATTACGAGCAGTACTTC. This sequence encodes CAIREGLADYEQYF.

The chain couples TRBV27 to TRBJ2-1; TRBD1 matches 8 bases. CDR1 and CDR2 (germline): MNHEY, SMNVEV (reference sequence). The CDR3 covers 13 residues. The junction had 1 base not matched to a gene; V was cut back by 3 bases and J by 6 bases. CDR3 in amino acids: CASSFDRGNEQFF. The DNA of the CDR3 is TGTGCCAGCAGTTTTGACAGGGGCAATGAGCAGTTCTTC.

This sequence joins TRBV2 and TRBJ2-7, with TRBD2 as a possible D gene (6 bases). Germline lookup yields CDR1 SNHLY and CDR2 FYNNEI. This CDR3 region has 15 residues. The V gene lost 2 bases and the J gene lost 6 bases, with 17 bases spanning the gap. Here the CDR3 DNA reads TGTGCCAGCAGTGAACTGCGGCGTGTGGGAGGCGAGCAGTACTTC. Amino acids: CASSELRRVGGEQYF.

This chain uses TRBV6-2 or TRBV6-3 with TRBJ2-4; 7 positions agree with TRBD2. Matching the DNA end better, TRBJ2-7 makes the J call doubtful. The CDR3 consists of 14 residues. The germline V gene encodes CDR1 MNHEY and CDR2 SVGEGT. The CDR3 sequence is CASSGKRGAYEQYF. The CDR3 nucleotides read TGTGCCAGCAGCGGGAAACGGGGGGCCTACGAGCAGTACTTC.

DNA of the CDR3: TGTGCCAGCAGTCTTACAGGGCCCCAAGAGACCCAGTACTTC. Amino acid sequence: CASSLTGPQETQYF. The chain uses TRBV11-1 and TRBJ2-7, with D maybe TRBD1 (6 bases). The J call could be wrong; TRBJ2-5 is a better fit for the DNA end. In germline, CDR1 is SGHAT, CDR2 FQDESV (reference sequence). This CDR3 has 14 residues.

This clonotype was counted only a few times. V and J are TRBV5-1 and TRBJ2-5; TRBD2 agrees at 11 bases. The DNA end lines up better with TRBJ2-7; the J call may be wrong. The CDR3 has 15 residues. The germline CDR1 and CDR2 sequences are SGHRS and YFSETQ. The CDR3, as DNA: TGCGCCAGCAGCTTCGGGACTAGCGGACTCTACGAGCAGTACTTC. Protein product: CASSFGTSGLYEQYF.

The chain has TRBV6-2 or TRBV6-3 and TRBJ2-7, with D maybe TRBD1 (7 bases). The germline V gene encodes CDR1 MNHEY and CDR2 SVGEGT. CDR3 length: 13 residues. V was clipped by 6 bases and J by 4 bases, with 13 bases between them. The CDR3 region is CASRSGGKYEQYF. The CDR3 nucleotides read TGTGCCAGCAGGTCAGGGGGGAAATACGAGCAGTACTTC.

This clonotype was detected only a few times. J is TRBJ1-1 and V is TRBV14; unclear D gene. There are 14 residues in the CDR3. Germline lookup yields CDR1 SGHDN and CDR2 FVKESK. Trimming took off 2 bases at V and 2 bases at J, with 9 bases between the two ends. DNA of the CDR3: TGTGCCAGCAGCCAATTGAGCCGAAACACTGAAGCTTTCTTT. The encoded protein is CASSQLSRNTEAFF.

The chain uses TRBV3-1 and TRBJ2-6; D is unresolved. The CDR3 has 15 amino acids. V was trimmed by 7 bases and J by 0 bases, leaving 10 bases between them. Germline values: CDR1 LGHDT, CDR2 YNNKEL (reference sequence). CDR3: CASKGSLSGANVLTF. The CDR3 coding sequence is TGTGCCAGCAAGGGCTCCCTCTCTGGGGCCAACGTCCTGACTTTC.

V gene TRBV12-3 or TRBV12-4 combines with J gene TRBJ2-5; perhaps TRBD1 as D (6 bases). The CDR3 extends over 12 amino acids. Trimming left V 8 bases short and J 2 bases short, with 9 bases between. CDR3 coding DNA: TGTGCCAGCCAAGGGACACAAGAGACCCAGTACTTC. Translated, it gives CASQGTQETQYF.

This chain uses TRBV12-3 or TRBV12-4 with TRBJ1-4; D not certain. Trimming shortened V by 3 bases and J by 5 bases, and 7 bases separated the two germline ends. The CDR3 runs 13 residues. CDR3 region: CASSFEGNEKLFF. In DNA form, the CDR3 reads TGTGCCAGCAGTTTCGAAGGGAATGAAAAACTGTTTTTT.

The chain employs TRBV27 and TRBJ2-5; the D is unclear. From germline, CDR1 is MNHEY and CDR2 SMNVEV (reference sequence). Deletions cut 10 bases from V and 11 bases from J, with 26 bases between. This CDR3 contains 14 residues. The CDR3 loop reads CATSIVGANNEQYF. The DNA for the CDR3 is TGTGCCACCTCAATAGTGGGCGCTAACAATGAGCAGTACTTC.

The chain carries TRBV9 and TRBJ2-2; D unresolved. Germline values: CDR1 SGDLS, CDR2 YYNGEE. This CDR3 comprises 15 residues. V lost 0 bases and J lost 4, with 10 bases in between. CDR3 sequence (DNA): TGTGCCAGCAGCGTAGCTACTTCAATCACCGGGGAGCTGTTTTTT. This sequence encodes CASSVATSITGELFF.

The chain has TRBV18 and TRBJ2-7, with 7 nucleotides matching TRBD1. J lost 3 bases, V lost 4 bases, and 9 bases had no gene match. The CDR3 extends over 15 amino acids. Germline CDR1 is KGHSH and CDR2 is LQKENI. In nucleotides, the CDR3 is TGTGCCAGCTCACTTACACTGGACAGGTTCTACGAGCAGTACTTC. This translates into CASSLTLDRFYEQYF.